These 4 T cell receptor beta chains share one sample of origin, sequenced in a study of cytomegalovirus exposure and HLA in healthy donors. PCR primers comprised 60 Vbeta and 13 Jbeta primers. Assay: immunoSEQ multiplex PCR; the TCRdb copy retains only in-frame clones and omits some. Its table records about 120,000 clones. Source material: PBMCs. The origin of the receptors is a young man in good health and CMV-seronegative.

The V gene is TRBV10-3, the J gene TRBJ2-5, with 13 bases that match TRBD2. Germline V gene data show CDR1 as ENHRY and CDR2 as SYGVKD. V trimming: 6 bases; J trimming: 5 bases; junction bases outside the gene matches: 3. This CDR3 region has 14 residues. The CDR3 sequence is CAIRGTSGDETQYF. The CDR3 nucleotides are TGTGCCATCAGGGGGACTAGCGGGGACGAGACCCAGTACTTC.

The CDR3 protein is CAWSVPHYYNEQFF. The CDR3 DNA reads as TGTGCCTGGAGTGTACCACACTACTACAATGAGCAGTTCTTC. V is TRBV30 and J is TRBJ2-1; D is undetermined. The germline V gene has CDR1 GTSNPN and CDR2 SVGIG (reference sequence). V lost 0 bases and J lost 3, with 9 bases in between. The CDR3 is 14 amino acids.

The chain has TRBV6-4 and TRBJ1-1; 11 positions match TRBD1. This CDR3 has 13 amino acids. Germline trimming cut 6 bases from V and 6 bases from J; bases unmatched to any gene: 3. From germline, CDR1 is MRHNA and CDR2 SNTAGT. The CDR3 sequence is CASRGTGGSEAFF. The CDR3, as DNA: TGTGCCAGCAGGGGGACAGGGGGATCTGAAGCTTTCTTT.

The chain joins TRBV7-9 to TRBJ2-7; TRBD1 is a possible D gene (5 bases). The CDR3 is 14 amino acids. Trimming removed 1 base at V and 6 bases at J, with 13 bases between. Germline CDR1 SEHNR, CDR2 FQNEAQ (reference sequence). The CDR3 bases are TGTGCCAGCAGCTTAGAGTACAGGCCAAGCGAGCAGTACTTC. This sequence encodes CASSLEYRPSEQYF.